These T cell receptor beta chains were read from a single sample in a study of blood T cell repertoires in COVID-19. Method: immunoSEQ multiplex PCR; TCRdb's copy keeps in-frame clones and lacks some. This repertoire shows some 300,000 clones, around nine tenths found once; its top ten account for roughly 2%. The sample consisted of PBMCs or T cells enriched from blood (not recorded which). These receptor sequences come from a woman aged 55-69 years in a cohort exposed to, infected with or recovered from COVID-19 (not recorded which). Both conserved end residues are part of each CDR3. The order of the fields is clone size, J gene, D gene, V gene, CDR3 protein, CDR3 DNA. D genes are given only for firm matches. Not all rows give a size; the values are once, few, many and, for expanded clones, a class.

-	TRBJ2-7	-	TRBV5-6	CASSSNRVEQYF	TGTGCCAGCAGCTCGAACAGGGTCGAGCAGTACTTC
-	TRBJ1-2	TRBD1	TRBV5-8	CASSFHSQGIDYGYTF	TGTGCCAGCAGCTTCCATTCACAGGGGATCGACTATGGCTACACCTTC
-	TRBJ1-1	-	TRBV7-3	CASSSGQLNTEAFF	TGTGCCAGCAGCTCCGGACAGTTGAACACTGAAGCTTTCTTT
-	TRBJ2-6	TRBD1	TRBV9	CASSVTGFGSGANVLTF	TGTGCCAGCAGCGTGACAGGGTTTGGCTCTGGGGCCAACGTCCTGACTTTC
-	TRBJ2-7	TRBD2	TRBV5-1	CASWREGDEQYF	TGCGCCAGCTGGCGGGAGGGCGACGAGCAGTACTTC
-	TRBJ2-5	TRBD2	TRBV2	CASSAAAGEETQYF	TGTGCCAGCAGTGCGGCAGCGGGGGAAGAGACCCAGTACTTC
-	TRBJ1-6	-	TRBV28	CASSLVEGNNSPLHF	TGTGCCAGCAGTTTAGTTGAGGGTAATAATTCACCCCTCCACTTT
few	TRBJ1-1	TRBD1	TRBV7-8	CASSFLNRGSNTEAFF	TGTGCCAGCAGCTTTCTAAACAGGGGATCTAACACTGAAGCTTTCTTT
-	TRBJ1-1	-	TRBV5-1	CASSLGLRNTEAFF	TGCGCCAGCAGCTTGGGGTTGAGGAACACTGAAGCTTTCTTT
-	TRBJ1-2	TRBD1	TRBV3-1/TRBV3-2	CASSPMPPTGGFYGYTF	TGTGCCAGCAGCCCGATGCCCCCGACAGGGGGTTTTTATGGCTACACCTTC
-	TRBJ2-1	TRBD2	TRBV5-3	CARSCAVASGRALSSYNEQFF	TGTGCCAGAAGCTGCGCTGTAGCTAGCGGGAGGGCCCTATCCTCCTACAATGAGCAGTTCTTC
few	TRBJ2-5	-	TRBV29-1	CSVVRGRYSETQYF	TGCAGCGTTGTACGGGGGAGGTATTCAGAGACCCAGTACTTC
-	TRBJ2-1	-	TRBV29-1	CSVGGGSSYNEQFF	TGCAGCGTCGGAGGCGGTAGCTCCTACAATGAGCAGTTCTTC
-	TRBJ2-7	-	TRBV11-2	CASRLPPTNEQYF	TGTGCCAGCAGGCTACCCCCCACCAACGAGCAGTACTTC
-	TRBJ2-2	TRBD2	TRBV18	CASSPRTSGSHTGELFF	TGTGCCAGCTCACCACGTACTAGCGGGAGCCACACCGGGGAGCTGTTTTTT
-	TRBJ2-1	TRBD1	TRBV28	CASSAGGTGTYNEQFF	TGTGCCAGCAGCGCAGGGGGGACAGGGACCTACAATGAGCAGTTCTTC
-	TRBJ2-2	TRBD2	TRBV3-1/TRBV3-2	CASSPLAGNTGELFF	TGTGCCAGCAGCCCCCTAGCGGGGAACACCGGGGAGCTGTTTTTT
-	TRBJ1-2	-	TRBV7-8	CASSGRLAGQNYGYTF	TGTGCCAGCAGCGGAAGGTTGGCCGGACAGAACTATGGCTACACCTTC
-	TRBJ1-4	-	TRBV7-9	CASSPRGNEKLFF	TGTGCCAGCAGCCCGAGGGGGAATGAAAAACTGTTTTTT
-	TRBJ2-7	TRBD1	TRBV27	CATSIPGQGVYEQYF	TGTGCCACCAGTATACCGGGACAGGGCGTTTACGAGCAGTACTTC
-	TRBJ2-1	TRBD2	TRBV30	CAWRLAGGPVEQFF	TGTGCCTGGAGATTAGCGGGAGGGCCCGTTGAGCAGTTCTTC
-	TRBJ2-5	-	TRBV10-3	CAISDPNGGQETQYF	TGTGCCATCAGTGACCCTAACGGGGGGCAGGAGACCCAGTACTTC
-	TRBJ1-5	-	TRBV15	CATSRDRGRQGNQPQHF	TGTGCCACCAGCAGAGATAGGGGAAGGCAGGGCAATCAGCCCCAGCATTTT
few	TRBJ2-7	TRBD2	TRBV7-2	CASSLRSGGGSSYEQYF	TGTGCCAGCAGCTTACGATCGGGCGGGGGAAGCTCCTACGAGCAGTACTTC
-	TRBJ2-7	TRBD1	TRBV15	CATSGLKGTGVEEQYF	TGTGCCACCAGCGGCCTTAAGGGGACAGGGGTTGAAGAGCAGTACTTC
-	TRBJ2-7	TRBD2	TRBV19	CASHLTSGSDEQYF	TGTGCCAGTCACCTGACTAGCGGGAGCGACGAGCAGTACTTC
few	TRBJ1-5	-	TRBV28	CASSFGQPQHF	TGTGCCAGCAGTTTCGGTCAGCCCCAGCATTTT
-	TRBJ2-7	TRBD2	TRBV7-2	CASSLFGTSGAYEQYF	TGTGCCAGCAGCTTATTTGGGACTAGCGGAGCCTACGAGCAGTACTTC
-	TRBJ2-5	-	TRBV5-4	CASSLSLRQETQYF	TGTGCCAGCAGCTTGAGCCTGCGGCAAGAGACCCAGTACTTC
-	TRBJ1-6	-	TRBV10-3	CAISEDLGEVNSPLHF	TGTGCCATCAGTGAGGACTTAGGGGAGGTGAACTCACCCCTCCACTTT
-	TRBJ2-1	TRBD1	TRBV5-1	CASSDSSGTGKFF	TGCGCCAGCAGCGATAGTTCCGGGACAGGAAAGTTCTTC
few	TRBJ1-3	-	TRBV15	CATSRDRTGNTIYF	TGTGCCACCAGCAGGGACAGAACCGGAAACACCATATATTTT
once	TRBJ2-3	TRBD2	TRBV28	CASSYGGATDTQYF	TGTGCCAGCAGTTACGGGGGGGCCACAGATACGCAGTATTTT
-	TRBJ2-2	TRBD2	TRBV5-4	CASSPGGGVPTRTAGELFF	TGTGCCAGCAGCCCGGGGGGTGGTGTTCCTACCCGGACCGCCGGGGAGCTGTTTTTT
-	TRBJ2-7	-	TRBV7-9	CASSLDWREQYF	TGTGCCAGCAGTTTGGACTGGCGCGAGCAGTACTTC
-	TRBJ1-6	-	TRBV6-5	CASRIIQLDNSPLHF	TGTGCCAGCAGAATAATACAGCTGGATAATTCACCCCTCCACTTT
-	TRBJ1-2	-	TRBV9	CASSVGRGLRGYTF	TGTGCCAGCAGCGTAGGCAGGGGCTTAAGGGGCTACACCTTC
-	TRBJ1-2	-	TRBV6-5	CALATVVDYGYTF	TGTGCCCTCGCAACTGTGGTGGACTATGGCTACACCTTC
-	TRBJ2-7	TRBD2	TRBV5-4	CASSFTSGRFYEQYF	TGTGCCAGCAGCTTTACTAGCGGGAGATTCTACGAGCAGTACTTC
-	TRBJ2-7	TRBD2	TRBV28	CASRVRLAGLHEQYF	TGTGCCAGCAGGGTTCGACTAGCGGGTCTCCACGAGCAGTACTTC
-	TRBJ1-5	-	TRBV6-5	CASTTLSSQPQHF	TGTGCCAGCACGACACTTTCAAGCCAGCCCCAGCATTTT
few	TRBJ2-7	-	TRBV18	CASSIKTVSYEQYF	TGTGCCAGCTCCATAAAGACAGTCTCCTACGAGCAGTACTTC
-	TRBJ2-1	TRBD2	TRBV7-9	CASSRSALAGKLYNEQFF	TGTGCCAGCAGCCGTTCAGCCCTAGCGGGAAAACTTTACAATGAGCAGTTCTTC
once	TRBJ2-3	TRBD2	TRBV7-2	CASSRGGRTDTQYF	TGTGCCAGCAGCCGCGGGGGGAGAACGGATACGCAGTATTTT
few	TRBJ2-1	TRBD2	TRBV4-3	CASSQDRSGSGNEQFF	TGCGCCAGCAGCCAAGATAGGAGCGGGAGTGGGAATGAGCAGTTCTTC